These T cell receptor beta chains were read from a single sample in a study of T cells after yellow fever vaccination. TCRdb re-analysed the 5' RACE reads in MiXCR, keeping a single row per CDR3 protein. The repertoire has hundreds of thousands of distinct CDR3 sequences, roughly an eighth of them found once; the top ten carry 15%. The starting material was PBMCs, obtained on the day of the yellow fever booster vaccination. These receptors came from a young man who received the YFV17D yellow fever vaccine. Each CDR3 is given with its conserved first and last residue. Each record gives: D gene, clone size, V gene, J gene, CDR3 DNA, CDR3 protein. A D gene is named only where the DNA matches it firmly. Only part of the rows carry a size: once, few, many, or a class if the clone is expanded.

D: NA; size: NA; V: TRBV6-5; J: TRBJ1-5; DNA: TGTGCCAGCGGGTACGCGGGGAATCAGCCCCAGCATTTT; CDR3: CASGYAGNQPQHF
D: TRBD2; size: NA; V: TRBV9; J: TRBJ2-2; DNA: TGTGCCAGCAGCGTTAGCGGGAGTTGGAACACCGGGGAGCTGTTTTTT; CDR3: CASSVSGSWNTGELFF
D: NA; size: few; V: TRBV12-3/TRBV12-4; J: TRBJ2-3; DNA: TGTGCCAGCAGTTTTCCGATTAGCACAGATACGCAGTATTTT; CDR3: CASSFPISTDTQYF
D: NA; size: NA; V: TRBV10-3; J: TRBJ2-5; DNA: TGTGCCATCAGTGATAAGGGAAGGAGAGAGACCCAGTACTTC; CDR3: CAISDKGRRETQYF
D: TRBD1; size: NA; V: TRBV2; J: TRBJ2-7; DNA: TGTGCCAGCAGTATCCCGGACAGGGTCGACGAGCAGTACTTC; CDR3: CASSIPDRVDEQYF
D: NA; size: NA; V: TRBV4-3; J: TRBJ1-5; DNA: TGCGCCAGCAGCCAAGTCGCCCTCAATGGTCAGCCCCAGCATTTT; CDR3: CASSQVALNGQPQHF
D: NA; size: few; V: TRBV1; J: TRBJ2-7; DNA: TGCACCAGCAGCCAAAAGACTAGCCCCAGGGGCGGGCAGTACTTC; CDR3: CTSSQKTSPRGGQYF
D: NA; size: few; V: TRBV4-3; J: TRBJ2-2; DNA: TGCGCCAGCAGCCATGGGGGGACCGGGGAGCTGTTTTTT; CDR3: CASSHGGTGELFF
D: NA; size: few; V: TRBV7-9; J: TRBJ2-5; DNA: TGTGCCAGCAGCTTAAGTTTGGCTGTAGGAGAGACCCAGTACTTC; CDR3: CASSLSLAVGETQYF
D: TRBD1; size: few; V: TRBV12-5; J: TRBJ2-1; DNA: TGTGCTAGTGGTTTGGGGGGACAGGGCAATGAGCAGTTCTTC; CDR3: CASGLGGQGNEQFF
D: TRBD2; size: few; V: TRBV12-3/TRBV12-4; J: TRBJ2-1; DNA: TGTGCCAGCACCCCCGATTGGAGCGGGGGTTCCTACAATGAGCAGTTCTTC; CDR3: CASTPDWSGGSYNEQFF
D: NA; size: NA; V: TRBV7-2; J: TRBJ2-3; DNA: TGTGCCAGCAGTTTACAGTCAGGTAGCACAGATACGCAGTATTTT; CDR3: CASSLQSGSTDTQYF
D: NA; size: few; V: TRBV30; J: TRBJ2-1; DNA: TGTGCCTGGAGTGTACCCCTTCAGGTTAGTCTGAAGTCTAATGAGCAGTTCTTC; CDR3: CAWSVPLQVSLKSNEQFF
D: NA; size: few; V: TRBV10-3; J: TRBJ2-1; DNA: TGTGCCATCAGTGACCTCAAATTAGCCTACAATGAGCAGTTCTTC; CDR3: CAISDLKLAYNEQFF
D: NA; size: NA; V: TRBV24-1; J: TRBJ1-6; DNA: TGTGCCACCGACTTTGGGAATTCACCCCTCCACTTT; CDR3: CATDFGNSPLHF
D: TRBD1; size: NA; V: TRBV10-3; J: TRBJ2-3; DNA: TGTGCCATCAGTTGGGACAGTAGCACAGATACGCAGTATTTT; CDR3: CAISWDSSTDTQYF
D: TRBD2; size: few; V: TRBV13; J: TRBJ2-5; DNA: TGTGCCAGCAGCAAGAGCGGGGGGGGAGAGACCCAGTACTTC; CDR3: CASSKSGGGETQYF
D: NA; size: few; V: TRBV30; J: TRBJ2-1; DNA: TGTGCCTGGAGTAATCCGGGCGGCAATGAGCAGTTCTTC; CDR3: CAWSNPGGNEQFF
D: NA; size: few; V: TRBV7-7; J: TRBJ2-5; DNA: TGTGCTAGCAGCTCGAAGGCTTGGGAGCAAGAGACCCAGTACTTC; CDR3: CASSSKAWEQETQYF
D: NA; size: many; V: TRBV5-1; J: TRBJ1-5; DNA: TGCGCCAGCAGCTTGGGAGGGGATCAGCCCCAGCATTTT; CDR3: CASSLGGDQPQHF
D: NA; size: NA; V: TRBV29-1; J: TRBJ1-4; DNA: TGCAGCGTTGTGGTTGGGTTGAGCGAAAAACTGTTTTTT; CDR3: CSVVVGLSEKLFF
D: NA; size: few; V: TRBV7-2; J: TRBJ2-7; DNA: TGTGCCAGCAGCCGGGACTTTTCTTCCTACGAGCAGTACTTC; CDR3: CASSRDFSSYEQYF
D: NA; size: many; V: TRBV6-2/TRBV6-3; J: TRBJ1-2; DNA: TGTGCCAGCAGTTACCCCCCCCCGGGGTGGTATGGCTACACCTTC; CDR3: CASSYPPPGWYGYTF
D: TRBD1; size: few; V: TRBV29-1; J: TRBJ2-2; DNA: TGCAGCGCACGACAGGGTCACACCGGGGAGCTGTTTTTT; CDR3: CSARQGHTGELFF
D: TRBD1; size: NA; V: TRBV20-1; J: TRBJ2-3; DNA: TGCTGTGCTAGACCTATACAGGGGAACCCGGGGGATACGCAGTATTTT; CDR3: CCARPIQGNPGDTQYF
D: NA; size: NA; V: TRBV12-3/TRBV12-4; J: TRBJ1-1; DNA: TGTGCCAGCAGTTTACTTTTAAGAATAATCATGAACACTGAAGCTTTCTTT; CDR3: CASSLLLRIIMNTEAFF
D: NA; size: NA; V: TRBV6-2/TRBV6-3; J: TRBJ2-2; DNA: TGTGCCAGCAGTTATCGGGGCCCAAATTACGGGGAGCTGTTTTTT; CDR3: CASSYRGPNYGELFF
D: TRBD1; size: NA; V: TRBV12-3/TRBV12-4; J: TRBJ2-7; DNA: TGTGCCAGCAGACGGACAGGGGGCGCGAACGAGCAGTACTTC; CDR3: CASRRTGGANEQYF
D: NA; size: many; V: TRBV27; J: TRBJ2-5; DNA: TGTGCCAGCAGTTCCCAGGGTAGGGGTAGGGAGACCCAGTACTTC; CDR3: CASSSQGRGRETQYF
D: TRBD2; size: few; V: TRBV20-1; J: TRBJ2-7; DNA: TGCAGTGCCGAGATTAGCGGGAGCCACGAGCAGTACTTC; CDR3: CSAEISGSHEQYF
D: NA; size: NA; V: TRBV6-2/TRBV6-3; J: TRBJ2-4; DNA: TGTGCCAGCAGTTACGAGGCTCGGCCGGGTTCAGCCAAAAACATTCAGTACTTC; CDR3: CASSYEARPGSAKNIQYF
D: TRBD1; size: many; V: TRBV20-1; J: TRBJ1-5; DNA: TGCAGTGCTATCCTCGGGACAGGGGTTCGGCCCCAGCATTTT; CDR3: CSAILGTGVRPQHF
D: NA; size: NA; V: TRBV12-3/TRBV12-4; J: TRBJ2-2; DNA: TGTGCCAGCAGTCAATCGACCTCGGATAACACCGGGGAGCTGTTTTTT; CDR3: CASSQSTSDNTGELFF
D: NA; size: few; V: TRBV7-6; J: TRBJ2-5; DNA: TGTGCCAGCAGCTTAGAGCGTTTTGGACAAGAGACCCAGTACTTC; CDR3: CASSLERFGQETQYF
D: NA; size: NA; V: TRBV30; J: TRBJ2-1; DNA: TGTGCTCACGGTGGGCTTAATGAGCAGTTCTTC; CDR3: CAHGGLNEQFF
D: NA; size: NA; V: TRBV15; J: TRBJ2-2; DNA: TGTGCCACCAGCAGAGCAACTCTTTCAAACACCGGGGAGCTGTTTTTT; CDR3: CATSRATLSNTGELFF
D: NA; size: few; V: TRBV12-3/TRBV12-4; J: TRBJ2-1; DNA: TGTGCCAGCAGTTTTCGCCTGGGAACCATACGCAATGAGCAGTTCTTC; CDR3: CASSFRLGTIRNEQFF
D: TRBD1; size: few; V: TRBV6-1; J: TRBJ1-6; DNA: TGTGCCAGCAGCCCCGGTTGGGGAGGGGGCAATCCTTCACCCCTCCACTTT; CDR3: CASSPGWGGGNPSPLHF
D: NA; size: NA; V: TRBV25-1; J: TRBJ1-3; DNA: TGTGCCAGCAGTGAATCGGGCAGCTCTGGAAACACCATATATTTT; CDR3: CASSESGSSGNTIYF
D: NA; size: few; V: TRBV20-1; J: TRBJ2-5; DNA: TGCAGTGCTGGGGGTCCCGACGGGTTAGGGACCCAGTACTTC; CDR3: CSAGGPDGLGTQYF
D: TRBD1; size: NA; V: TRBV7-2; J: TRBJ1-2; DNA: TGTGCCAGCAGCTTAGCGTTACAGGGGGGGAGCTACACCTTC; CDR3: CASSLALQGGSYTF
D: NA; size: NA; V: TRBV7-9; J: TRBJ1-2; DNA: TGTGCCAGCAGCTTATTGGTCCTTAACTATGGCTACACCTTC; CDR3: CASSLLVLNYGYTF
D: NA; size: NA; V: TRBV3-1; J: TRBJ2-7; DNA: TGTGCCAGCAGCCAAGAGGAGGACTCCGGAGGTTACGAGCAGTACTTC; CDR3: CASSQEEDSGGYEQYF
D: NA; size: many; V: TRBV29-1; J: TRBJ2-1; DNA: TGCAGCCAGAGGAGGGGGGGCCTCCTGTTCTTC; CDR3: CSQRRGGLLFF
D: NA; size: NA; V: TRBV18; J: TRBJ2-5; DNA: TGTGCCAGCTCACGCTTGGAGGGGCGCCAAGAGACCCAGTACTTC; CDR3: CASSRLEGRQETQYF
D: NA; size: few; V: TRBV19; J: TRBJ1-5; DNA: TGTGCCAGTAGTCGGTGGGGAAATCAGCCCCAGCATTTT; CDR3: CASSRWGNQPQHF
D: NA; size: many; V: TRBV6-1; J: TRBJ1-5; DNA: TGTGCCAGCAGCCGAGCCGGGACAATTAGCAATCAGCCCCAGCATTTT; CDR3: CASSRAGTISNQPQHF
D: NA; size: once; V: TRBV11-2; J: TRBJ1-1; DNA: TGTGCCAGCAGCGAGTCGGGGGGGGCGTTCGCCATCAACACTGAAGCTTTCTTT; CDR3: CASSESGGAFAINTEAFF
D: NA; size: few; V: TRBV7-3; J: TRBJ2-6; DNA: TGTGCCAGCAGCTTCCGGCCCATTGGGGATGCCTCTGGGGCCAACGTCCTGACTTTC; CDR3: CASSFRPIGDASGANVLTF
D: NA; size: NA; V: TRBV7-9; J: TRBJ2-7; DNA: TGTGCCAGCACCTACGTCGGCGGGGCCTACAAGCAGTACTTC; CDR3: CASTYVGGAYKQYF
D: NA; size: NA; V: TRBV6-6; J: TRBJ2-3; DNA: TGTGCCAGCACACAACTGGGGGATACGCAGTATTTT; CDR3: CASTQLGDTQYF
D: TRBD2; size: NA; V: TRBV5-1; J: TRBJ2-1; DNA: TGCGCCAGCAGCGTACAACTAGCGGGAGGGCACAATGAGCAGTTCTTC; CDR3: CASSVQLAGGHNEQFF
D: NA; size: few; V: TRBV20-1; J: TRBJ2-7; DNA: TGCAGCCGACCCGGGACCCCGGGCTCCTACGAGCAGTACTTC; CDR3: CSRPGTPGSYEQYF
D: NA; size: few; V: TRBV25-1; J: TRBJ2-2; DNA: TGTGCCAGCAGGGCCGGGACACTAAACACCGGGGAGCTGTTTTTT; CDR3: CASRAGTLNTGELFF
D: TRBD1; size: few; V: TRBV9; J: TRBJ2-7; DNA: TGTGCCAGCAGCGTAGAACCGGAGACAGGGACCTACGAGCAGTACTTC; CDR3: CASSVEPETGTYEQYF
D: TRBD2; size: NA; V: TRBV7-8; J: TRBJ2-7; DNA: TGTGCCAGCAGCCCCCTATTAGCGGGAGTATACGAGCAGTACTTC; CDR3: CASSPLLAGVYEQYF
D: TRBD1; size: few; V: TRBV2; J: TRBJ2-5; DNA: TGTGCCAGCAGTACGGGACAGCCTCAAGAGACCCAGTACTTC; CDR3: CASSTGQPQETQYF
D: NA; size: NA; V: TRBV5-4; J: TRBJ2-2; DNA: TGTGCCAGCAAGGGGCTAGCGAACACCGGGGAGCTGTTTTTT; CDR3: CASKGLANTGELFF